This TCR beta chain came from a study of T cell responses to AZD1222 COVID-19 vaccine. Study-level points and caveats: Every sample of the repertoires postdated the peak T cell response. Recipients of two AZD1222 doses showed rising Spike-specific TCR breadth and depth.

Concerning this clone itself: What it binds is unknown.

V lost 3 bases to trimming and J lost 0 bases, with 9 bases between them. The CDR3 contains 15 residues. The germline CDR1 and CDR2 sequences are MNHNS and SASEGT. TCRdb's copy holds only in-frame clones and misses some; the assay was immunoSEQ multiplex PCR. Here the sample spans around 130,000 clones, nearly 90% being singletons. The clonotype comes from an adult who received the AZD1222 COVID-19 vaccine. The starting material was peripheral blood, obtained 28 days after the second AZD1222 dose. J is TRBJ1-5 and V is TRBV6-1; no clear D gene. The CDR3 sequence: CASSDLIFSNQPQHF. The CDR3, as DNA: TGTGCCAGCAGTGACCTCATATTTAGCAATCAGCCCCAGCATTTT.